The next 26 T cell receptor beta chains were all read from a single sample in a study of monozygotic twins with inflammatory bowel disease. TCRdb reanalyzed the 5' RACE reads, giving one entry per CDR3 protein sequence and no DNA. Recorded for this sample: some 330,000 distinct CDR3 sequences. Sequenced input: blood. All receptors derive from a human donor with ulcerative colitis or Crohn's disease, or a healthy co-twin of an affected twin (not recorded which).

The chain carries TRBV19 and TRBJ2-5. The CDR3 totals 11 residues. CDR1 and CDR2 from the germline V gene are LNHDA and SQIVND (reference sequence). CDR3: CASSMEGAQYF.

The chain recombines TRBV7-9 with TRBJ2-4. CDR1 SEHNR and CDR2 FQNEAQ come from the germline V gene (reference sequence). The CDR3 runs to 16 residues. The chain's CDR3 is CASSSIWLGAKNMQYF.

The J gene is TRBJ2-7, the V gene TRBV6-1; no DNA is available, so the TRBD2 call from TCRdb remains unchecked. Germline V gene lookup returns CDR1 MNHNS and CDR2 SASEGT. The CDR3 has 15 amino acids. The CDR3 loop is CASRPRLADSYEQYF.

This chain joins TRBV19 and TRBJ2-1; checking the TCRdb D call of TRBD2 is not possible without DNA. Germline V gives CDR1 LNHDA, CDR2 SQIVND (reference sequence). This CDR3 is built from 13 residues. The CDR3 loop reads CASSIPLASEQFF.

CDR3 loop: CASSPGQGFGPNTGELFF. V is TRBV3-1 and J is TRBJ2-2; TCRdb indicates TRBD1, and absent DNA this call remains unverified. CDR3 length: 18 amino acids. CDR1 is LGHDT, CDR2 YNNKEL, per germline (reference sequence).

The J gene is TRBJ2-4, the V gene TRBV5-5; TCRdb's D call, TRBD1, is unchecked because there is no DNA. CDR3 length equals 18 residues. Germline CDR1 SGHKS, CDR2 YYEKEE (reference sequence). This CDR3 is CASSLASGVTGDKNIQYF.

The V call is TRBV18, the J call TRBJ2-2. The CDR3 is 16 residues long. CDR1 and CDR2 (germline): KGHSH, LQKENI. The CDR3 protein is CASSQNYNKATGELFF.

The J gene is TRBJ1-1, the V gene TRBV12-3 or TRBV12-4; the TRBD1 assignment by TCRdb is unverifiable without DNA. CDR3 length: 15 amino acids. CDR3: CASSFGDRANTVAFF.

The chain joins TRBV19 to TRBJ2-1. This CDR3 is 15 amino acids long. Per the germline V gene, CDR1 is LNHDA and CDR2 is SQIVND (reference sequence). CDR3 residues: CASTEVGTRYNEQFF.

The genes are TRBV7-2 and TRBJ2-4. Germline assignment: CDR1 SGHTA and CDR2 FQGNSA. This CDR3 comprises 15 residues. CDR3 in amino acids: CASSLVILDQNIQYF.

The chain is built from TRBV12-3 or TRBV12-4 and TRBJ2-1. CDR3 length: 14 residues. The CDR3 sequence: CASKNVAEYNEQFF.

V is TRBV27 and J is TRBJ1-2; no DNA is available, so the TRBD1 call from TCRdb remains unchecked. Germline V gene data show CDR1 as MNHEY and CDR2 as SMNVEV (reference sequence). This CDR3 contains 14 residues. CDR3 sequence reads: CASSFDPELNGYTF.

CDR3 residues: CASSLGGVETNYGYTF. The chain is built from TRBV5-4 and TRBJ1-2; TCRdb proposes TRBD1, but this gene call is untestable without DNA. Looked up from germline, CDR1 is SGHNT and CDR2 is YYREEE (reference sequence). This CDR3 is 16 amino acids long.

The V gene is TRBV6-1, the J gene TRBJ1-1; TCRdb picks TRBD1, but there is no DNA to check that call. The CDR3 covers 16 residues. CDR1 and CDR2 (germline): MNHNS, SASEGT. The CDR3 sequence is CASTNQGNRANTEAFF.

The gene calls are TRBV14 and TRBJ1-2; TCRdb returns TRBD1, unconfirmable since there is no DNA. Germline lookup yields CDR1 SGHDN and CDR2 FVKESK. CDR3 size: 19 residues. The CDR3: CASSQDRATAPTFNYGYTF.

The V call is TRBV5-5, the J call TRBJ2-3; the TCRdb call, TRBD2, lacks DNA for checking. This CDR3 has 16 amino acids. Germline V gene lookup returns CDR1 SGHKS and CDR2 YYEKEE (reference sequence). The CDR3 loop is CASSLVAGRLTDTQYF.

The V call is TRBV5-1, the J call TRBJ2-2; lacking DNA, the TRBD1 call made by TCRdb goes unchecked. Germline CDR1 is SGHRS and CDR2 is YFSETQ. The CDR3 extends over 16 amino acids. The CDR3 sequence: CASSQNGQGSTGELFF.

The V and J genes are TRBV15 and TRBJ2-1; TCRdb's D call, TRBD1, is unchecked because there is no DNA. CDR1 LNHNV and CDR2 YYDKDF come from the germline V gene (reference sequence). The CDR3 has 15 amino acids. CDR3 residues: CATSRDLQGWNEQFF.

V usage is TRBV28 and J usage is TRBJ2-4; checking the TCRdb D call of TRBD1 is not possible without DNA. This CDR3 comprises 13 residues. CDR1 MDHEN and CDR2 SYDVKM come from the germline V gene. The CDR3 loop reads CASKGSAKNIQYF.

The chain has TRBV5-1 and TRBJ2-3. Germline CDR1 SGHRS, CDR2 YFSETQ. The length of the CDR3 is 15 residues. The CDR3 loop reads CASSLALSFTDTQYF.

This rearrangement joins TRBV20-1 to TRBJ1-5; there is no DNA to check the TCRdb D call of TRBD1. The germline gives CDR1 DFQATT, CDR2 SNEGSKA (reference sequence). The CDR3 runs 14 residues. This CDR3 reads CSARDPAPVQPQHF.

This chain links TRBV20-1 with TRBJ1-4; there is no DNA to check the TCRdb D call of TRBD1. Germline values: CDR1 DFQATT, CDR2 SNEGSKA (reference sequence). The CDR3 is 12 amino acids. CDR3 region: CSARDSNEKLFF.

CDR3 residues: CASSVSQGAYEQYF. The chain carries TRBV9 and TRBJ2-7; TCRdb's D gene call, TRBD1, goes unchecked for lack of DNA. Germline V gene lookup returns CDR1 SGDLS and CDR2 YYNGEE. CDR3 size: 14 residues.

This chain joins TRBV20-1 and TRBJ1-1; TCRdb indicates TRBD1, and absent DNA this call remains unverified. The CDR3 contains 14 residues. Germline CDR1 DFQATT, CDR2 SNEGSKA (reference sequence). The CDR3 spells CSARGQGVWTEAFF.

This chain links TRBV7-2 with TRBJ2-5. This CDR3 is 11 amino acids long. Germline CDR1 is SGHTA and CDR2 is FQGNSA. The CDR3: CASSSRETQYF.

The rearrangement joins TRBV7-2 to TRBJ2-5. Germline CDR1 is SGHTA and CDR2 is FQGNSA. The CDR3 loop spans 16 amino acids. CDR3 protein: CASSLRVGSVLETQYF.